These T cell receptor beta chains were read from a single sample in a study of OX40 agonist ivuxolimab in advanced cancers. Clones were sequenced by immunoSEQ multiplex PCR, and TCRdb holds only the in-frame ones, with some missing. The sample shows 72,000 or so clones, around nine tenths of them seen only once. The sequenced sample was CD4+ or CD8+ T cells sorted from blood, obtained in a trial of the OX40 agonist ivuxolimab. Receptors were obtained from an adult with an advanced solid tumor such as melanoma, head and neck, liver or kidney cancer. Both conserved end residues are part of each CDR3. The D gene is left open where the match is weak. Clone size is shown for a subset of rows, as once, few, many or a class of expanded clone.

clone size	V gene	D gene	J gene	CDR3 protein	CDR3 DNA
NA	TRBV5-1	NA	TRBJ2-5	CASGESRGRETQYF	TGCGCCAGCGGCGAGAGCAGGGGCAGAGAGACCCAGTACTTC
NA	TRBV6-5	TRBD1	TRBJ1-2	CASSRDRVAGGYTF	TGTGCCAGCAGCCGGGACAGGGTGGCGGGTGGCTACACCTTC
NA	TRBV18	TRBD1	TRBJ2-7	CASSPQRDRGYEQYF	TGTGCCAGCTCACCGCAGAGGGACAGGGGGTACGAGCAGTACTTC
NA	TRBV5-6	NA	TRBJ2-4	CASSLYRGAIQYF	TGTGCCAGCAGCTTGTACCGGGGTGCCATTCAGTACTTC
NA	TRBV30	TRBD2	TRBJ2-5	CAWSNSGRVRETQYF	TGTGCCTGGAGTAATAGCGGGAGGGTGCGAGAGACCCAGTACTTC
NA	TRBV7-6	NA	TRBJ2-2	CASSSLRGRGATGELFF	TGTGCCAGCAGCTCCTTAAGGGGCAGGGGGGCGACCGGGGAGCTGTTTTTT
NA	TRBV10-2	NA	TRBJ2-7	CASSPTGDGGYEQYF	TGCGCCAGCAGTCCCACAGGGGATGGGGGGTACGAGCAGTACTTC
few	TRBV11-2	NA	TRBJ2-1	CASSLTAGQQFF	TGTGCCAGCAGCTTGACGGCGGGCCAGCAGTTCTTC
NA	TRBV14	NA	TRBJ1-2	CASSQDSSQGRTF	TGTGCCAGCAGCCAAGATTCTAGCCAGGGAAGAACCTTC
NA	TRBV7-8	TRBD1	TRBJ1-5	CASSYGTAYQPQHF	TGTGCCAGCAGCTACGGGACAGCCTATCAGCCCCAGCATTTT
NA	TRBV27	NA	TRBJ2-7	CASSLSQGEQYF	TGTGCCAGCAGTTTATCACAGGGCGAGCAGTACTTC
once	TRBV6-5	NA	TRBJ1-2	CASSYDLRRVYGYTF	TGTGCCAGCAGTTACGACCTCCGCCGGGTCTATGGCTACACCTTC
NA	TRBV15	NA	TRBJ2-3	CATSRDLASRGTDTQYF	TGTGCCACCAGCAGAGATCTCGCGTCTAGGGGCACAGATACGCAGTATTTT
NA	TRBV9	TRBD1	TRBJ1-2	CASSVRPGGDGYTF	TGTGCCAGCAGCGTACGACCAGGGGGCGATGGCTACACCTTC
NA	TRBV6-6	NA	TRBJ2-3	CASSYGGIADTQYF	TGTGCCAGCAGTTATGGAGGGATCGCAGATACGCAGTATTTT
once	TRBV10-1	TRBD2	TRBJ2-7	CASSEISGSVEQYF	TGCGCCAGCAGTGAGATTAGCGGGAGCGTTGAGCAGTACTTC
once	TRBV19	NA	TRBJ2-3	CASSFQAPDTQYF	TGTGCCAGTAGTTTCCAGGCCCCAGATACGCAGTATTTT
NA	TRBV19	TRBD1	TRBJ1-4	CASSPGQINEKLFF	TGTGCCAGTAGTCCGGGACAGATTAATGAAAAACTGTTTTTT
NA	TRBV18	TRBD1	TRBJ2-7	CASSATGTGNYEQYF	TGTGCCAGCTCGGCAACCGGGACAGGGAATTACGAGCAGTACTTC
NA	TRBV11-2	TRBD2	TRBJ2-1	CASSSLAGANNEQFF	TGTGCCAGCAGCTCACTAGCGGGAGCCAACAATGAGCAGTTCTTC
NA	TRBV27	NA	TRBJ1-1	CASSLRANTEAFF	TGTGCCAGCAGTTTAAGGGCCAACACTGAAGCTTTCTTT
NA	TRBV19	NA	TRBJ1-1	CATSLRGTEAFF	TGTGCCACCTCCCTTAGGGGCACTGAAGCTTTCTTT
once	TRBV5-1	NA	TRBJ2-5	CASSFNRELETQYF	TGCGCCAGCAGCTTCAACAGGGAATTGGAGACCCAGTACTTC
NA	TRBV9	TRBD2	TRBJ2-1	CASSASGSGRAGNEQFF	TGTGCCAGCAGCGCGAGTGGCAGCGGGAGGGCCGGCAATGAGCAGTTCTTC
NA	TRBV30	NA	TRBJ2-7	CAWRAEGFSYEQYF	TGTGCCTGGAGGGCAGAAGGGTTTTCCTACGAGCAGTACTTC
NA	TRBV5-6	NA	TRBJ1-6	CASSLNRNSYNSPLHF	TGTGCCAGCAGCTTGAACAGAAATTCCTATAATTCACCCCTCCACTTT
NA	TRBV5-1	TRBD2	TRBJ2-2	CASSIGTSGGTLFF	TGCGCCAGCAGCATTGGGACTAGCGGGGGGACTCTGTTTTTT
NA	TRBV10-1	TRBD2	TRBJ2-7	CASSGTSGTYEQYF	TGCGCCAGCAGTGGGACTAGCGGGACCTACGAGCAGTACTTC
NA	TRBV19	NA	TRBJ2-2	CASSVGAVTGELFF	TGTGCCAGTAGTGTGGGGGCAGTAACCGGGGAGCTGTTTTTT
NA	TRBV5-1	NA	TRBJ2-2	CASSPTPQGGANTGELFF	TGCGCCAGCAGCCCGACGCCTCAAGGGGGTGCTAACACCGGGGAGCTGTTTTTT
NA	TRBV7-2	NA	TRBJ2-7	CASSQRAYGVGFYEQYF	TGTGCCAGCAGCCAAAGGGCCTACGGGGTCGGGTTCTACGAGCAGTACTTC
NA	TRBV7-9	NA	TRBJ2-7	CASSLAPLYEQYF	TGTGCCAGCAGCTTAGCACCTTTATACGAGCAGTACTTC
NA	TRBV7-6	NA	TRBJ2-6	CASSLGTPGANVLTF	TGTGCCAGCAGCTTAGGTACGCCTGGGGCCAACGTCCTGACTTTC
NA	TRBV4-3	TRBD1	TRBJ1-1	CASSQLPGGALEAFF	TGCGCCAGCAGCCAACTGCCAGGGGGCGCGCTTGAAGCTTTCTTT
NA	TRBV18	NA	TRBJ1-2	CASSPRGESYGYTF	TGTGCCAGCTCACCACGCGGGGAGAGCTATGGCTACACCTTC
NA	TRBV18	TRBD1	TRBJ1-2	CASSPRGTDYGYTF	TGTGCCAGCTCACCAAGGGGGACAGACTATGGCTACACCTTC
NA	TRBV4-3	NA	TRBJ2-3	CASSQHRGTDTQYF	TGCGCCAGCAGCCAACACAGGGGCACAGATACGCAGTATTTT
NA	TRBV6-1	NA	TRBJ2-7	CASSPPGEQYF	TGTGCCAGCAGCCCCCCGGGCGAGCAGTACTTC
NA	TRBV5-4	NA	TRBJ2-7	CASSNDYEQYF	TGTGCCAGCAGTAATGACTACGAGCAGTACTTC
NA	TRBV2	TRBD2	TRBJ2-5	CASGRGQETQYF	TGTGCCAGCGGGAGGGGACAAGAGACCCAGTACTTC